This T cell receptor beta chain was obtained from a study of metastatic and nonmetastatic thyroid tumors. In the study overall: The comparison covered peripheral blood and tumor or nodule tissue in malignant and benign thyroid patients.

General observations from the study: In blood and tumor, TCR beta diversity was reportedly significantly higher in malignant thyroid tumors than in benign nodules.

No patient had received any treatment before thyroid surgery. This clone was recorded a few times. Its antigen is currently unknown. TCRdb ran MiXCR on the PCR reads. The sample comprises 39,000 or so clones, about 45% of which are singletons, and roughly 24% rests with the top ten. From germline, CDR1 is MDHEN and CDR2 SYDVKM. V shed 3 bases and J shed 3 bases, with 9 bases lying between them. The CDR3 covers 14 residues. V gene TRBV28 combines with J gene TRBJ2-1; D remains unclear. The TCR sequence derives from a male donor with papillary thyroid cancer or a benign thyroid nodule (not recorded which). Some clones in this sample may be carry-over from other donors' samples. Input material: tumor tissue. In DNA form, the CDR3 reads TGTGCCAGCAGTTTTGGTGCCGGCTACAATGAGCAGTTCTTC. Translated, it gives CASSFGAGYNEQFF.